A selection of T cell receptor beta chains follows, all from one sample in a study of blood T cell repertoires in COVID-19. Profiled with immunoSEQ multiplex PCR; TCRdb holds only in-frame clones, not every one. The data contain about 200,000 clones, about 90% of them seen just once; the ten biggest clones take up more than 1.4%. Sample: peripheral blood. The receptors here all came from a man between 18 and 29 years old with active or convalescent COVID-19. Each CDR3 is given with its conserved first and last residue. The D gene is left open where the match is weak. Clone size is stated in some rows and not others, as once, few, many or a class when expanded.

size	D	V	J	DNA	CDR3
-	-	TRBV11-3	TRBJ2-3	TGTGCCAGCAGCTTAGCCTGGGGAGCCGGCACAGATACGCAGTATTTT	CASSLAWGAGTDTQYF
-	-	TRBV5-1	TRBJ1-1	TGCGCCAGCAGACTTGGACAGATCATGAACACTGAAGCTTTCTTT	CASRLGQIMNTEAFF
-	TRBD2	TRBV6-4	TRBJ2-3	TGTGCCAGCAGTGTAGGGAGCGGGAGTTCGACAGATACGCAGTATTTT	CASSVGSGSSTDTQYF
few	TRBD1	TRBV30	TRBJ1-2	TGTGCCTGGAGTGGGGACAGGGGATCCTATGGCTACACCTTC	CAWSGDRGSYGYTF
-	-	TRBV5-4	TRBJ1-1	TGTGCCAGCAGCTTTACAACAGGGACGAACACTGAAGCTTTCTTT	CASSFTTGTNTEAFF
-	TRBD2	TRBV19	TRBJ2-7	TGTGCCAGTCGGGCCTCCATGACCCGGGGAGGGGAGCAGTACTTC	CASRASMTRGGEQYF
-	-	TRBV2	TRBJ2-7	TGTGCCAGCAGGGTCCGGGAGCAGTACTTC	CASRVREQYF
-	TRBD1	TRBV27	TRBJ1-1	TGTGCCAGCAGTTTAAACAGGGGATCCACTGAAGCTTTCTTT	CASSLNRGSTEAFF
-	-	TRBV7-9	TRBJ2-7	TGTGCCAGCAGCCTCACGGACGAGCAGTACTTC	CASSLTDEQYF
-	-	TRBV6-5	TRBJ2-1	TGTGCCAGCATATCTAGCGGAGGGGGCAATGAGCAGTTCTTC	CASISSGGGNEQFF
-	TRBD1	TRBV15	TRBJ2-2	TGTGCCACCAGTTTCGTAGGGGGCTTCGACGGGGAGCTGTTTTTT	CATSFVGGFDGELFF
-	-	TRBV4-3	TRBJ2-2	TGCGCCAGCAGCCACGGAGTCCTCACCGGGGAGCTGTTTTTT	CASSHGVLTGELFF
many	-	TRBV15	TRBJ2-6	TGTGCCACCAGCAGAGACAACTCTGGGGCCAACGTCCTGACTTTC	CATSRDNSGANVLTF
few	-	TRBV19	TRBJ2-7	TGTGCCAGTAGTATCGCCGCGACTGGAACCTACGAGCAGTACTTC	CASSIAATGTYEQYF
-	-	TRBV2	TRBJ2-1	TGTGCCAGCAGTGCGGGATCTCTATACAATGAGCAGTTCTTC	CASSAGSLYNEQFF
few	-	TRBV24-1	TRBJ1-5	TGTGCCACCAGTGATTTCTTAAGACAGATCGATAGCAATCAGCCCCAGCATTTT	CATSDFLRQIDSNQPQHF
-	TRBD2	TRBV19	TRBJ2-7	TGTGCCAGTAGTATAGATCTTAGCGGGAGGGACTACGAGCAGTACTTC	CASSIDLSGRDYEQYF
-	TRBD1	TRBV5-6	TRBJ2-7	TGTGCCAGCAGCTCGACAGGGTTAAGCTCCTACGAGCAGTACTTC	CASSSTGLSSYEQYF
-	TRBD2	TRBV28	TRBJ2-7	TGTGCCAGCAGTTTAATAGCGGGAGTAAAAGAGCAGTACTTC	CASSLIAGVKEQYF
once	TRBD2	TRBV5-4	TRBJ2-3	TGTGCCAGCAGGGAGGGACTAGCCGGCACAGATACGCAGTATTTT	CASREGLAGTDTQYF
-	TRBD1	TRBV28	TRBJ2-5	TGTGCCAGCAGCACCCCGGGACAGCAAGAGACCCAGTACTTC	CASSTPGQQETQYF
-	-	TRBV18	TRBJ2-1	TGTGCCAGCTTCTCCGGTTATTACAATGAGCAGTTCTTC	CASFSGYYNEQFF
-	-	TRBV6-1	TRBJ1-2	TGTGCCAGCAGTGATAGAGGAGGAGGGCGCTCGAACTATGGCTACACCTTC	CASSDRGGGRSNYGYTF
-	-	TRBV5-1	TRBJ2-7	TGCGCCAGCAGCTTGGGGGCATCGGTCAGGGGCTCCTACGAGCAGTACTTC	CASSLGASVRGSYEQYF
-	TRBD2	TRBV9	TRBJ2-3	TGTGCCAGTTCTCCAACCGGGACTACCACAGATACGCAGTATTTT	CASSPTGTTTDTQYF
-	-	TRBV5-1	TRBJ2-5	TGCGCCAGCAGCTTGGGGGCAGGGGAAGAGACCCAGTACTTC	CASSLGAGEETQYF
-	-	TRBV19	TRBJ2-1	TGTGCCAGTAGTCTTGACCGGAGCTCCTACAATGAGCAGTTCTTC	CASSLDRSSYNEQFF
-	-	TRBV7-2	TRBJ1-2	TGTGCCAGCAGCTTAGATCCGGGAAATCGTGGCTACACCTTC	CASSLDPGNRGYTF
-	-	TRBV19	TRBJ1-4	TGTGCCAGTAGCGCACCAGATCTTAATGAAAAACTGTTTTTT	CASSAPDLNEKLFF
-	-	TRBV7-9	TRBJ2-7	TGTGCCAGCAGCTCACCGGCCTACGAGCAGTACTTC	CASSSPAYEQYF
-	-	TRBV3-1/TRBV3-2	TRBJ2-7	TGTGCCAGCAGCCAATTATCTTCGGGGTACCCCTACGAGCAGTACTTC	CASSQLSSGYPYEQYF
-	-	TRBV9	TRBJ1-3	TGTGCCAGCTACCCCACCCTATTTAGTGAGCGCTCTGGAAACACCATATATTTT	CASYPTLFSERSGNTIYF
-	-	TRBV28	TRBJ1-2	TGTGCCAGCAGTTTTGGTCAGGGCTATGGCTACACCTTC	CASSFGQGYGYTF
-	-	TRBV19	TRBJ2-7	TGTGCCAGTAGTCGCTCCGGGACATCTTACGAGCAGTACTTC	CASSRSGTSYEQYF
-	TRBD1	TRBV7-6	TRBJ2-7	TGTGCCAGCAGCGGGCGGACAGGACTTACCTACGAGCAGTACTTC	CASSGRTGLTYEQYF
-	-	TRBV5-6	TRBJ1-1	TGTGCCAGCAGCTCACCGACCTGGGCCACTGAAGCTTTCTTT	CASSSPTWATEAFF
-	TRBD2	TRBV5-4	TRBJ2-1	TGTGCCAGCAGCGGGGGTCCGGGACTAGCGGCCCCGAGCTCCTACAATGAGCAGTTCTTC	CASSGGPGLAAPSSYNEQFF
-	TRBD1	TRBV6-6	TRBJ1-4	TGTGCCAGCAGTGGGACAGCCGGTGAAAAACTGTTTTTT	CASSGTAGEKLFF
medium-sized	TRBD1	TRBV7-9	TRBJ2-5	TGTGCCAGCAGCCCGAAACCTCCGGGACAGGGGCAAGAGACCCAGTACTTC	CASSPKPPGQGQETQYF
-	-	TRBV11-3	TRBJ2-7	TGTGCCAGCAGCATAGGGCCTTCCTACGAGCAGTACTTC	CASSIGPSYEQYF
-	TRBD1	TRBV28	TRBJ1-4	TGTGCCAGCAGTTTGACAGGGGGAGTCAGAACGGTGTTTTTT	CASSLTGGVRTVFF
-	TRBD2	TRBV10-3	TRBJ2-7	TGTGCCATCGGGGCTAGCGGGGGGTCCTACGAGCAGTACTTC	CAIGASGGSYEQYF
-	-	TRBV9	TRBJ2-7	TGTGCCAGCAGCGCAGGGTGGGGCTCCTACGAGCAGTACTTC	CASSAGWGSYEQYF
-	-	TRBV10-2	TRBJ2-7	TGCGCCAGCAGTCGCCTCCCGGGACTCTCGCCCGAGCAGTACTTC	CASSRLPGLSPEQYF